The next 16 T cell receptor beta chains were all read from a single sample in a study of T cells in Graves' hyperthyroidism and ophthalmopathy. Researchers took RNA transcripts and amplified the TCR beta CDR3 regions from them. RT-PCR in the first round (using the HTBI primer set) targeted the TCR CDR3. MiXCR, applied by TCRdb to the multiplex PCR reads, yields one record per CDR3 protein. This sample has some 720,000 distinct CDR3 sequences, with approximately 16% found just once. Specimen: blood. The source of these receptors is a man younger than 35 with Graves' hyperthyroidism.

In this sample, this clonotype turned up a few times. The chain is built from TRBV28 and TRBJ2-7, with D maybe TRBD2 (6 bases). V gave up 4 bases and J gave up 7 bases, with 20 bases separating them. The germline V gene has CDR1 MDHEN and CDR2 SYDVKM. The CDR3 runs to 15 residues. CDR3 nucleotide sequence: TGTGCCAGCAGTTCCCCCGGGACTCGGGTTGGTGAGCAGTACTTC. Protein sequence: CASSSPGTRVGEQYF.

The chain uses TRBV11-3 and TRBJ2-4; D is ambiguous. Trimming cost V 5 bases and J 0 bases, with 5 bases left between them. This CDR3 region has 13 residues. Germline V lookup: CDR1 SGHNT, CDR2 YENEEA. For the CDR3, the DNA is TGTGCCAGCAGCCCTATAGCCAAAAACATTCAGTACTTC. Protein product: CASSPIAKNIQYF.

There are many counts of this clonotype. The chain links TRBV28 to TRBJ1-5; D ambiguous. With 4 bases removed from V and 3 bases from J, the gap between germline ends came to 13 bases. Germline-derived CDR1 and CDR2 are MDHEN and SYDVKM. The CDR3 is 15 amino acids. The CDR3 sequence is CASSSLGNNNQPQHF. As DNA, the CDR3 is TGTGCCAGCAGTTCCCTCGGGAATAACAATCAGCCCCAGCATTTT. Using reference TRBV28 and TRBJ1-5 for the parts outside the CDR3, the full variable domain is DVKVTQSSRYLVKRTGEKVFLECVQDMDHENMFWYRQDPGLGLRLIYFSYDVKMKEKGDIPEGYSVSREKKERFSLILESASTNQTSMYLCASSSLGNNNQPQHFGDGTRLSIL.

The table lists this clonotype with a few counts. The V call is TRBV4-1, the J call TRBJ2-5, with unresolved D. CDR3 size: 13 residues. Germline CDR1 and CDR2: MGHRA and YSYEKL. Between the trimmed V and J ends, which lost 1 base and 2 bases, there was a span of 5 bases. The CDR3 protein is CASSQARQETQYF. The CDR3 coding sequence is TGCGCCAGCAGCCAAGCTCGACAAGAGACCCAGTACTTC.

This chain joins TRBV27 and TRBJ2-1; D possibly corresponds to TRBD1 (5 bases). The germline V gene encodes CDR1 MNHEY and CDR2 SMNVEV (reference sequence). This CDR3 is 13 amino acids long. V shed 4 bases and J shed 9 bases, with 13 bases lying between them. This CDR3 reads CASSSPRRAEQFF. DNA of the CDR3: TGTGCCAGCAGTTCCCCCCGCAGGGCTGAGCAGTTCTTC.

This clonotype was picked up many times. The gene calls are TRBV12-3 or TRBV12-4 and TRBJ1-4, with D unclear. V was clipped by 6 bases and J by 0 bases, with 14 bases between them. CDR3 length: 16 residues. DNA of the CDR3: TGTGCCAGCAGCCGCGAACTGAGGGCAACTAATGAAAAACTGTTTTTT. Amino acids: CASSRELRATNEKLFF.

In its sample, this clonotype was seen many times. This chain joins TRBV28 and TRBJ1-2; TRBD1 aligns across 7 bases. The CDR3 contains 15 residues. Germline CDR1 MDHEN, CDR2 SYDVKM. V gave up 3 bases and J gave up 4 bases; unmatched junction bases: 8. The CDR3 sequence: CASSFRDRGFYGYTF. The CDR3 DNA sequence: TGTGCCAGCAGTTTCCGGGACAGAGGGTTCTATGGCTACACCTTC.

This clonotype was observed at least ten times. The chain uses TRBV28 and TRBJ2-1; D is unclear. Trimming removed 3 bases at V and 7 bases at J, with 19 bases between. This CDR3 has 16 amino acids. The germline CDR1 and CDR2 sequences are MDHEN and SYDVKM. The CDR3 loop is CASSFPKDLQTNEQFF. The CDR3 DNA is TGTGCCAGCAGTTTTCCGAAGGACCTCCAAACGAATGAGCAGTTCTTC. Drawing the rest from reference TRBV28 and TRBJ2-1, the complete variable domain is DVKVTQSSRYLVKRTGEKVFLECVQDMDHENMFWYRQDPGLGLRLIYFSYDVKMKEKGDIPEGYSVSREKKERFSLILESASTNQTSMYLCASSFPKDLQTNEQFFGPGTRLTVL.

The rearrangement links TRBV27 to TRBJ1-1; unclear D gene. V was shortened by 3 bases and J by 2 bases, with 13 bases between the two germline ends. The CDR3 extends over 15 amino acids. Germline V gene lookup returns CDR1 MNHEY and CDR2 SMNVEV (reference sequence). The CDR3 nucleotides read TGTGCCAGCAGTTTCTCATGGCAGCAAAACACTGAAGCTTTCTTT. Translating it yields CASSFSWQQNTEAFF.

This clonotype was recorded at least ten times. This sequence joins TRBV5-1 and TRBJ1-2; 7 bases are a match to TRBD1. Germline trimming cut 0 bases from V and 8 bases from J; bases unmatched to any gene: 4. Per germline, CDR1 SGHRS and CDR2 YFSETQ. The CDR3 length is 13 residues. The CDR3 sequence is CASSLEGGIGYTF. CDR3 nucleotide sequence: TGCGCCAGCAGCTTGGAAGGGGGCATCGGCTACACCTTC.

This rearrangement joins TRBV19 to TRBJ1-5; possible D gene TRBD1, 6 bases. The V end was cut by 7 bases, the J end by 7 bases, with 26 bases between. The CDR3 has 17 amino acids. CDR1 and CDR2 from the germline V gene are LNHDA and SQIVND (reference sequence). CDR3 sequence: CASTFGGGRRELQPQHF. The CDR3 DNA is TGTGCCAGTACATTTGGGGGGGGCAGGAGGGAATTGCAGCCCCAGCATTTT.

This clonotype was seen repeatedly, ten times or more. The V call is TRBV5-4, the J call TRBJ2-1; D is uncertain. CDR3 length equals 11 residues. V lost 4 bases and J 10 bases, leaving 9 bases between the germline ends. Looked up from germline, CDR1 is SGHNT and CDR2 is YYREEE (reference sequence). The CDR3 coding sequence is TGTGCCAGCAGCACGGGTAGGGAGCAGTTCTTC. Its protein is CASSTGREQFF.

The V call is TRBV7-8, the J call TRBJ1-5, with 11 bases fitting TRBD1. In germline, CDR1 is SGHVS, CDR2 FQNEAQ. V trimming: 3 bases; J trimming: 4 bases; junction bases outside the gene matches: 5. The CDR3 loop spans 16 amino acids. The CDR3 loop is CASSFSRDRGNQPQHF. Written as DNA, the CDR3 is TGTGCCAGCAGCTTTTCCCGGGACAGGGGGAATCAGCCCCAGCATTTT.

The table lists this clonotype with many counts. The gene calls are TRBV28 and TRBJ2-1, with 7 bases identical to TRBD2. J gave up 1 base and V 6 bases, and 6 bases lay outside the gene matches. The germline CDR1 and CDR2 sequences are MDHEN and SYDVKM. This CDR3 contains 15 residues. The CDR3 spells CASRRGSGSYNEQFF. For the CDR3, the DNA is TGTGCCAGCAGGCGCGGGAGTGGATCCTACAATGAGCAGTTCTTC.

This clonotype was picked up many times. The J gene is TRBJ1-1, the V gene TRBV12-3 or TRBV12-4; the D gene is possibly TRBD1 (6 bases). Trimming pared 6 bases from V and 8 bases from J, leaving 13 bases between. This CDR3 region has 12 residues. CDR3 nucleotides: TGTGCCAGCAGAGGGGGGCTGAAGGAAGCTTTCTTT. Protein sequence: CASRGGLKEAFF.

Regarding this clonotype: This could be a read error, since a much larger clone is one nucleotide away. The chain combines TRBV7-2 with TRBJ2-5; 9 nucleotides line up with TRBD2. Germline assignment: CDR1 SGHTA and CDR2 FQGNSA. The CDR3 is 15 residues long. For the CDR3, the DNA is TGTGCCGGCAGCTCTAGTAGCGGGAGCTGGGAGACCCAGTACTTC. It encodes CAGSSSSGSWETQYF.